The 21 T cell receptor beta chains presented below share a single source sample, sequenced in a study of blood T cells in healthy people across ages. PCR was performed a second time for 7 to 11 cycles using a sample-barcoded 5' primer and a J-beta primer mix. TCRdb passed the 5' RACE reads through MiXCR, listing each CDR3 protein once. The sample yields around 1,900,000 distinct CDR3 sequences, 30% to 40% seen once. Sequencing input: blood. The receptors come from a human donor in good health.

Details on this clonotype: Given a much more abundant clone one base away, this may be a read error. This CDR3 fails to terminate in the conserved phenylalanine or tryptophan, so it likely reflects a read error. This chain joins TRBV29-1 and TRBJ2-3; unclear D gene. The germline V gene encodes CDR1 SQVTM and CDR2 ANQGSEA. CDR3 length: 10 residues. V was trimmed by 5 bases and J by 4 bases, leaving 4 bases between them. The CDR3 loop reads CSVQADTQYC. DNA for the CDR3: TGCAGCGTTCAAGCAGATACGCAGTATTGT.

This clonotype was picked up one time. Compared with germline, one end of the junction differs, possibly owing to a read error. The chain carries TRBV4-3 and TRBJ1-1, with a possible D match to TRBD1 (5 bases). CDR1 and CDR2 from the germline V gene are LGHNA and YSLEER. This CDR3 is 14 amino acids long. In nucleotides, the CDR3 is TGCACCAGCAGCCAAGGGGCGGGTTTCACTGAAGCTTTCTTT. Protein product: CTSSQGAGFTEAFF.

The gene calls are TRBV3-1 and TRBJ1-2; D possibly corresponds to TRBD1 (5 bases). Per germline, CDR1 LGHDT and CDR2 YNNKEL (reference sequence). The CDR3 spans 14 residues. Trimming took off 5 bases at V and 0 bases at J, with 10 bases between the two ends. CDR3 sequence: CASSIEGTNYGYTF. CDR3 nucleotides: TGTGCCAGCAGCATTGAGGGGACTAACTATGGCTACACCTTC.

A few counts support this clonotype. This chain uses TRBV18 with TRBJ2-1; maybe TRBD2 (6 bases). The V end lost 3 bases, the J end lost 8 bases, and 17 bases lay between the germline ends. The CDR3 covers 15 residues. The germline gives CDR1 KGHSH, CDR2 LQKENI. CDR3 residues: CASSPVGGTGDEQFF. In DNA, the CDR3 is TGTGCCAGCTCACCGGTCGGAGGGACGGGCGATGAGCAGTTCTTC.

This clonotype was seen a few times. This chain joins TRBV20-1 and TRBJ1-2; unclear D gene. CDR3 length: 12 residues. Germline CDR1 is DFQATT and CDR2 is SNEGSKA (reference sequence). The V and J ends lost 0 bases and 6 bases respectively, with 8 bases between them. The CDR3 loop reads CSARDLEDGYTF. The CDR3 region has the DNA TGCAGTGCTAGAGATCTCGAGGATGGCTACACCTTC.

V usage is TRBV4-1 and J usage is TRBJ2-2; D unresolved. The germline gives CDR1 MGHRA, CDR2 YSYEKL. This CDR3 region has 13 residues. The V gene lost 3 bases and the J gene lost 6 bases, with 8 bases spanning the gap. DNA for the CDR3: TGCGCCAGCAGCCAGAACGAGGCCGGGGAGCTGTTTTTT. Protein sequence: CASSQNEAGELFF.

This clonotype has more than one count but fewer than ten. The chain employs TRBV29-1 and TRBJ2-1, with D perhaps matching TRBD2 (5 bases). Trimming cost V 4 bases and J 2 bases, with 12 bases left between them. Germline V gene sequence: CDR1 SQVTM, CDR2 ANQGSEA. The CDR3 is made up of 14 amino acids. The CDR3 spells CSVATGRAYNEQFF. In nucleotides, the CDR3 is TGCAGCGTTGCGACGGGGAGAGCCTACAATGAGCAGTTCTTC.

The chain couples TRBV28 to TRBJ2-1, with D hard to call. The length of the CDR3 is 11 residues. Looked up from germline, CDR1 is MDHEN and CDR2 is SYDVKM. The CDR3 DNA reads TGTGGGACCGTAGTATACAATGAGCAGTTCTTC. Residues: CGTVVYNEQFF.

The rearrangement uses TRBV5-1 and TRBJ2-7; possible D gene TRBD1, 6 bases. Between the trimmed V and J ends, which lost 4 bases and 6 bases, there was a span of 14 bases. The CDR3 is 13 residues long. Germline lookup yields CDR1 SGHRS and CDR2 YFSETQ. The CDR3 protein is CASSQGWLSEQYF. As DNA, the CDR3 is TGCGCCAGCAGCCAGGGGTGGTTGAGCGAGCAGTACTTC.

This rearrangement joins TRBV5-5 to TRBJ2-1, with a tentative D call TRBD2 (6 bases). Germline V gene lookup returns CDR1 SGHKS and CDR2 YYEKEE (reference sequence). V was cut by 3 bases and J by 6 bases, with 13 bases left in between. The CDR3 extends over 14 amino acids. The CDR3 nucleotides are TGTGCCAGCAGCTGGGGACTTTGGGGCAATGAGCAGTTCTTC. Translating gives CASSWGLWGNEQFF.

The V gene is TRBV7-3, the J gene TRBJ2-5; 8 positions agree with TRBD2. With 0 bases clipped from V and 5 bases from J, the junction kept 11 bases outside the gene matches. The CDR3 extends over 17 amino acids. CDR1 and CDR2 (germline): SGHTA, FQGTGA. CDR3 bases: TGTGCCAGCAGCTTAACTGGACTAGCCGACTCCGGGGAGACCCAGTACTTC. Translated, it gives CASSLTGLADSGETQYF.

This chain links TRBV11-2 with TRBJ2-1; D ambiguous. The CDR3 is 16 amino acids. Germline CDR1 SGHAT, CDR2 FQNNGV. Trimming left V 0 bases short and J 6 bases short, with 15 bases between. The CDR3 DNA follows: TGTGCCAGCAGCTTAGAAGGGTTAAGGTTTGGCAATGAGCAGTTCTTC. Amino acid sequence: CASSLEGLRFGNEQFF.

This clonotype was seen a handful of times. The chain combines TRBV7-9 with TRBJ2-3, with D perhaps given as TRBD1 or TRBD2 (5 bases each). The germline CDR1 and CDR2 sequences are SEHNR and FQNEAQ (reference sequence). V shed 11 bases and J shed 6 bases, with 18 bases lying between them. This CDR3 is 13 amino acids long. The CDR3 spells CAGTIWGSDTQYF. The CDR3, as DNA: TGTGCCGGGACGATCTGGGGATCTGATACGCAGTATTTT.

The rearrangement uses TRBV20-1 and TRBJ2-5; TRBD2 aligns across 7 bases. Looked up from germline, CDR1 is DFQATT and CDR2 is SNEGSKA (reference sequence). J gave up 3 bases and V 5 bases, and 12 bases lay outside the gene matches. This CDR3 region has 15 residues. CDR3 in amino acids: CSAPRGGLAEETQYF. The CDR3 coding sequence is TGCAGTGCTCCCAGAGGAGGGCTAGCGGAAGAGACCCAGTACTTC.

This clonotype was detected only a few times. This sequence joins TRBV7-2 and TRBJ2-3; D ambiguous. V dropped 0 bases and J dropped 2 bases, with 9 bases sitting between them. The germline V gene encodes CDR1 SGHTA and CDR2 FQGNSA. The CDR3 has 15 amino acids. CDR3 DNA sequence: TGTGCCAGCAGCTTAGCATGGGGAAACACAGATACGCAGTATTTT. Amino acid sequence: CASSLAWGNTDTQYF.

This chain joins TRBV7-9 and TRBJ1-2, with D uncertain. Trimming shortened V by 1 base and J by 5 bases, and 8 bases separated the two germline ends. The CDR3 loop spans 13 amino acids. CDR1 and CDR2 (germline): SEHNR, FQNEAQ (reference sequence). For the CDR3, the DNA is TGTGCCAGCAGCTTAGAGTACACTTATGGCTACACCTTC. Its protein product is CASSLEYTYGYTF.

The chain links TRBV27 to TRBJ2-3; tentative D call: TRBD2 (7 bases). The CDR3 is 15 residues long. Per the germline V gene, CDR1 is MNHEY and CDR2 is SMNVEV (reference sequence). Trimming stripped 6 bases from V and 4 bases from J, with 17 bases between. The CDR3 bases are TGTGCCAGCAGCTTTGAGGGGGGGCGATCAGATACGCAGTATTTT. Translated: CASSFEGGRSDTQYF.

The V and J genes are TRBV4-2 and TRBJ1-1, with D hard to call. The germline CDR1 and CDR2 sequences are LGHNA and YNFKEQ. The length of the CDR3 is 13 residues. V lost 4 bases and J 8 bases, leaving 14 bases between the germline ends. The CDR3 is CASSLLGYGEAFF. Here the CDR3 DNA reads TGTGCCAGCAGCCTCCTTGGATACGGGGAAGCTTTCTTT.

CDR3 coding DNA: TGCAGTGCAACAACTTCAGCCGAGAACACTGAAGCTTTCTTT. This sequence encodes CSATTSAENTEAFF. The chain has TRBV20-1 and TRBJ1-1; the D is unclear. The V end lost 6 bases, the J end lost 1 base, and 15 bases lay between the germline ends. The CDR3 has 14 amino acids. Germline CDR1 is DFQATT and CDR2 is SNEGSKA (reference sequence).

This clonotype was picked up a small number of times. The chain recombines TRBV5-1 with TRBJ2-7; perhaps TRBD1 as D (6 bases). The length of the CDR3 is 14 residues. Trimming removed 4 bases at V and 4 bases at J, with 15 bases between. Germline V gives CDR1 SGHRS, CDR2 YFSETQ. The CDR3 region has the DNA TGCGCCAGCAGCGACACCAACAGGGTGTACGAGCAGTACTTC. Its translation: CASSDTNRVYEQYF.

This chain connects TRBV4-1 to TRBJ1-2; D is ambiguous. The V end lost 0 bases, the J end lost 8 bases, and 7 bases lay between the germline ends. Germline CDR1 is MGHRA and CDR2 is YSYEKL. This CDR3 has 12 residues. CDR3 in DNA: TGCGCCAGCAGCCAAGATAGCGGAGGCTACACCTTC. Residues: CASSQDSGGYTF.